The entry below describes one T cell receptor (beta chain). What it binds is unknown. Time point denoted: newly diagnosed GD, antithyroid drugs for less than 3 months. Isolated PBMC RNA provided the starting material for the TCR library. HTBI primers from iRepertoire and Arm-PCR of CDR3 regions yielded the TCR beta libraries. TCRdb recomputed calls from the multiplex PCR reads with MiXCR, one row per CDR3 protein. The data contain hundreds of thousands of distinct CDR3 sequences, about 15% of them singletons. This specimen comes from a study of regulatory T cells in long-lasting Graves disease. Overall study findings and caveats: The study found persistent patients shared more public clonotypes (roughly 2,600) than new patients (approximately 870). Newly diagnosed Graves' patients exceeded persistent ones in TCR diversity.

Germline V gene lookup returns CDR1 SGHVS and CDR2 FQNEAQ. The CDR3 spans 20 residues. V lost 1 base, J lost 5 bases, and 18 bases stayed unmatched. This sample also belongs to another study, concerning T cells in Graves' hyperthyroidism and ophthalmopathy. That paper notes: Most thyroid clonotypes with frequency above 0.001 were detected in blood.

The specimen comprised peripheral blood mononuclear cells (PBMCs), sampled at new diagnosis, from a patient treated with antithyroid drugs. The chain links TRBV7-8 to TRBJ2-2, with 8 bases identical to TRBD1. This receptor was taken from a man younger than 30 with Graves disease. CDR3 amino acids: CASSLGPSRTGGRATGELFF. DNA of the CDR3: TGTGCCAGCAGCTTAGGGCCCAGCCGAACAGGGGGTCGGGCGACCGGGGAGCTGTTTTTT.